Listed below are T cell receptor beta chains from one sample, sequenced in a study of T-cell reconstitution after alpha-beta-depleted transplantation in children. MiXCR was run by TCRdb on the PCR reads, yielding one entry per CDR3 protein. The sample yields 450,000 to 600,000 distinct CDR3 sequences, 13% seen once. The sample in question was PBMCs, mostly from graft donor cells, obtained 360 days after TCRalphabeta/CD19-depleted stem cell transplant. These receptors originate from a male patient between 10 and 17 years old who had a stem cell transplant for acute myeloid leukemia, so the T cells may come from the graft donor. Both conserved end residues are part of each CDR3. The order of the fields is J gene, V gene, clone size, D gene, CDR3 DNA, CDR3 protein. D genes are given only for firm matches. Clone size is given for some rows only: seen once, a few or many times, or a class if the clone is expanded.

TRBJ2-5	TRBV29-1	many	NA	TGCAGCGTTGAAGGGGGCATTGGGGAAGAGACCCAGTACTTC	CSVEGGIGEETQYF
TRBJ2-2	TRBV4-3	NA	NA	TGCGCCAGCAGCCAAACTAGGGGAGGAGGGTTACAGGAGCTGTTTTTT	CASSQTRGGGLQELFF
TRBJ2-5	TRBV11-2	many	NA	TGTGCCAGCAGCTGGTACCAAGAGACCCAGTACTTC	CASSWYQETQYF
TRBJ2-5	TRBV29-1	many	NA	TGCAGCGGCCAAGGAGAGACCCAGTACTTC	CSGQGETQYF
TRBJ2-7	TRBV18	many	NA	TGTGCCAGCTCACCAAAGGAATCCTACGAGCAGTACTTC	CASSPKESYEQYF
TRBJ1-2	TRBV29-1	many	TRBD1	TGCAGCGTTAGTTGGGGGGACAGGAGCTCATATGGCTACACCTTC	CSVSWGDRSSYGYTF
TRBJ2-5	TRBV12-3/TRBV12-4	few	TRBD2	TGTGCCAGCAGTCAGACTAGCGGGAGAGGCCAAGAGACCCAGTACTTC	CASSQTSGRGQETQYF
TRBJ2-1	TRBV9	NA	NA	TGTGCCAGCAGCGCTCCCACTGCGGTGGTGGAGGAGGGGTACAATGAGCAGTTCTTC	CASSAPTAVVEEGYNEQFF
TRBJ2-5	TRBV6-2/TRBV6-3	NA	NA	TGTGCCAGCAGCCCCCAAGGGGGTTTCGAGACCCAGTACTTC	CASSPQGGFETQYF
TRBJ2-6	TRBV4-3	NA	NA	TGCGCCAGCAGCCAAGAAAGGGGGGCGCCGGGCGGTGGGGCCAACGTCCTGACTTTC	CASSQERGAPGGGANVLTF
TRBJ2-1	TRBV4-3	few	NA	TGCGCCAGCAGCCGCACAGCGAGCAATGAGCAGTTCTTC	CASSRTASNEQFF
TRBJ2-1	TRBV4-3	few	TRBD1	TGCGCCAGCAGACCAGGGGGAGCTAATAATGAGCAGTTCTTC	CASRPGGANNEQFF
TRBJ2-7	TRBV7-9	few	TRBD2	TGTGCCTGTAGCGGGAGGAGCTCCTACGAGCAGTACTTC	CACSGRSSYEQYF
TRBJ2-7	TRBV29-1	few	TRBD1	TGCAGCGTCCGGACAGGTCCTTGGCGCGAGCAGTACTTC	CSVRTGPWREQYF
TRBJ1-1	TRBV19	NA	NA	TGTGCCAGTAGTCGGACGGACAGCCTGAACACTGAAGCTTTCTTT	CASSRTDSLNTEAFF
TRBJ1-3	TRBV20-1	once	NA	TGCAGTTTTCTCCGTGGAAACACCATATATTTT	CSFLRGNTIYF
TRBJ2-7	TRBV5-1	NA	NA	TGCGCCAGCAGCTCCACCGGGATTACCTACGAGCAGTACTTC	CASSSTGITYEQYF
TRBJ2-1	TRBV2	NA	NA	TGTGCCAGCATCGCCCAGGGGACGTCCTACAATGAGCAGTTCTTC	CASIAQGTSYNEQFF
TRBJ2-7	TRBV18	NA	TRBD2	TGTGCCAGCTCACCACGTCTGGGGAGGGAACGGGAGAGTGGGCACGAGCAGTACTTC	CASSPRLGRERESGHEQYF
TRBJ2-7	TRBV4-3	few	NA	TGCGCCAGCAGCCAAGATTTAGTAGTGCGCGAGCAGTACTTC	CASSQDLVVREQYF
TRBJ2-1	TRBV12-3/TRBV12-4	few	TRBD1	TGTGCCAGCAGACTAGGACAGGGGGCGGGTGAGCAGTTCTTC	CASRLGQGAGEQFF
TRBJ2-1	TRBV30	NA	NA	TGTGCCTGGAATCGAGGGGAGCGGCTAGGGACCTCCTACAATGAGCAGTTCTTC	CAWNRGERLGTSYNEQFF
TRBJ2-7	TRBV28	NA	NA	TGTGCCAGCAGTTTCTCCGGGACAACGACGTACGAGCAGTACTTC	CASSFSGTTTYEQYF
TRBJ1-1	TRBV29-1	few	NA	TGCTTAATTGGGGGAGGGGACACTGAAGCTTTCTTT	CLIGGGDTEAFF
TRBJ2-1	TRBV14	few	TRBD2	TGTGCCAGCAGCCAAGATCGTTGGACTAGCGGGAGTGCGGGAATCTTC	CASSQDRWTSGSAGIF
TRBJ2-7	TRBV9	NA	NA	TGTGCCAGCAGCTCCGGGCCCGACGAGCTCTACGAGCAGTACTTC	CASSSGPDELYEQYF